This entry lists 20 T cell receptor beta chains sequenced from one sample in a study of blood T cell repertoires in COVID-19. Using immunoSEQ multiplex PCR, the repertoire was profiled, and TCRdb retains in-frame clones only, with some absent. Of around 180,000 clones listed, approximately 83% are singletons. The sample taken for sequencing was peripheral blood. Receptors originate from a human donor with active or convalescent COVID-19. The donor label of this sample is uncertain.

This chain links TRBV9 with TRBJ2-7, with D possibly TRBD1 on 6 matching bases. Germline assignment: CDR1 SGDLS and CDR2 YYNGEE. The CDR3 has 16 amino acids. Between the trimmed V and J ends, which lost 4 bases and 3 bases, there was a span of 20 bases. DNA of the CDR3: TGTGCCAGCAGCCCTGGCCTGTCGGACAGATACTACGAGCAGTACTTC. It specifies CASSPGLSDRYYEQYF.

The table lists this clone with a count of one. V and J are TRBV7-2 and TRBJ2-1, with D perhaps TRBD1 (6 bases). Trimming pared 5 bases from V and 4 bases from J, leaving 15 bases between. The CDR3 has 15 residues. Germline V gene lookup returns CDR1 SGHTA and CDR2 FQGNSA. The CDR3 DNA sequence: TGTGCCAGCAGCCGTAGGGGGTTTCGATACAATGAGCAGTTCTTC. It encodes CASSRRGFRYNEQFF. Filled out from reference TRBV7-2 and TRBJ2-1, the complete variable domain reads GAGVSQSPSNKVTEKGKDVELRCDPISGHTALYWYRQSLGQGLEFLIYFQGNSAPDKSGLPSDRFSAERTGGSVSTLTIQRTQQEDSAVYLCASSRRGFRYNEQFFGPGTRLTVL.

The V gene is TRBV11-2, the J gene TRBJ2-1; 7 bases align to TRBD2. CDR1 is SGHAT, CDR2 FQNNGV, per germline. This CDR3 is built from 16 residues. Trimming at V came to 1 base and at J to 9 bases, leaving 12 bases not matched to a gene. This CDR3 is CASSLVGGVVTGEQFF. As DNA, the CDR3 is TGTGCCAGCAGCTTAGTGGGGGGGGTGGTAACAGGTGAGCAGTTCTTC.

CDR3 region: CASSWTSGGTTDTQYF. The DNA for the CDR3 is TGTGCCAGCAGCTGGACTAGCGGGGGGACGACAGATACGCAGTATTTT. V is TRBV7-2 and J is TRBJ2-3; 14 bases align to TRBD2. Trimming removed 4 bases from V and 3 bases from J; junction bases left unmatched: 3. The CDR3 has 16 residues. Germline values: CDR1 SGHTA, CDR2 FQGNSA.

This rearrangement joins TRBV15 to TRBJ2-7; possibly TRBD1 for D (5 bases). Germline V gives CDR1 LNHNV, CDR2 YYDKDF (reference sequence). This CDR3 has 15 residues. V lost 5 bases and J lost 2, with 16 bases in between. CDR3 protein: CATSPGAGLPYEQYF. The CDR3, as DNA: TGTGCCACCAGCCCTGGCGCAGGGCTCCCCTACGAGCAGTACTTC.

This clone appeared once. The chain carries TRBV21-1 and TRBJ2-7; the table's D call TRBD2 went unverified against the DNA. TRBV21-1 is listed as a pseudogene. The CDR3 loop spans 18 amino acids. DNA for the CDR3: TGTGCCAGCAGCAAAGGGACAGGGAGACTAGCGGGAGTTTACGAGCAGTACTTC. Translation: CASSKGTGRLAGVYEQYF.

This rearrangement joins TRBV4-2 to TRBJ2-1, with 7 nucleotides matching TRBD2. CDR1 is LGHNA and CDR2 is YNFKEQ in the germline V gene. The CDR3 runs 15 residues. The V and J ends lost 4 bases and 16 bases, in that order; junction bases with no gene match: 19. CDR3 amino acids: CASSPLGRSGTKGFF. In DNA form, the CDR3 reads TGTGCCAGCAGCCCCCTGGGGAGGTCCGGGACTAAAGGATTCTTC.

The chain is built from TRBV2 and TRBJ1-6; D remains unclear. CDR1 and CDR2 from the germline V gene are SNHLY and FYNNEI. V was clipped by 7 bases and J by 0 bases, with 13 bases between them. This CDR3 is built from 16 residues. CDR3 nucleotide sequence: TGTGCCAGCAAAACAGCGGGAAGCTCCTATAATTCACCCCTCCACTTT. As protein: CASKTAGSSYNSPLHF.

The rearrangement joins TRBV9 to TRBJ1-2; 7 bases agree with TRBD1. The V and J ends lost 5 bases and 0 bases, in that order; junction bases with no gene match: 10. The CDR3 spans 16 residues. Germline CDR1 reads SGDLS; CDR2 reads YYNGEE. The CDR3 nucleotides are TGTGCCAGCAGTCGTCCGGGACAGCGTACTAACTATGGCTACACCTTC. It encodes CASSRPGQRTNYGYTF.

V usage is TRBV7-9 and J usage is TRBJ2-7; TRBD2 matches 14 bases. The CDR3 is 17 residues long. Germline lookup yields CDR1 SEHNR and CDR2 FQNEAQ (reference sequence). J gave up 0 bases and V 4 bases, and 5 bases lay outside the gene matches. The CDR3 coding sequence is TGTGCCAGCAGCTCACGACTAGCGGGAGGGCCCTCCTACGAGCAGTACTTC. It translates to CASSSRLAGGPSYEQYF.

The V and J genes are TRBV2 and TRBJ2-7, with 8 nucleotides matching TRBD1. The CDR3 length is 15 residues. Germline CDR1 and CDR2: SNHLY and FYNNEI. Trimming took 5 bases from V and 3 from J; bases not matched to a gene: 9. Here the CDR3 reads CASSQRTGTNYEQYF. For the CDR3, the DNA is TGTGCCAGCAGTCAACGGACAGGGACAAACTACGAGCAGTACTTC.

The chain carries TRBV5-1 and TRBJ2-5; 8 bases are a match to TRBD1. The CDR3 sequence is 14 residues long. In germline, CDR1 is SGHRS, CDR2 YFSETQ. V was pared by 4 bases and J by 1 base, with 3 bases of the junction left unmatched. The CDR3 loop is CASSPDRGQETQYF. CDR3 DNA sequence: TGCGCCAGCAGCCCAGACAGGGGCCAAGAGACCCAGTACTTC.

The chain uses TRBV3-1 (or the pseudogene TRBV3-2) and TRBJ1-1; D might be TRBD1 (5 bases). Between the trimmed V and J ends, which lost 4 bases and 4 bases, there was a span of 13 bases. Germline lookup yields CDR1 LGHDT and CDR2 YNNKEL (reference sequence). This CDR3 contains 14 residues. CDR3 protein: CASSLTGGVTEAFF. CDR3 bases: TGTGCCAGCAGCCTCACGGGAGGGGTCACTGAAGCTTTCTTT.

V and J are TRBV5-1 and TRBJ2-3, with 11 bases lining up with TRBD2. The V segment lost 1 base and the J segment 5 bases; nucleotides outside the gene matches: 3. This CDR3 has 15 amino acids. CDR1 SGHRS and CDR2 YFSETQ come from the germline V gene. The CDR3 reads CASSLTSGSQDTQYF. CDR3 DNA: TGCGCCAGCAGCTTGACTAGCGGGAGTCAAGATACGCAGTATTTT.

The V gene is TRBV19, the J gene TRBJ1-1; D ambiguous. From germline, CDR1 is LNHDA and CDR2 SQIVND (reference sequence). V gave up 7 bases and J gave up 1 base, with 16 bases separating them. The CDR3 has 15 residues. CDR3: CASTRGGHANTEAFF. The CDR3 nucleotides read TGTGCCAGTACCCGGGGAGGGCACGCGAACACTGAAGCTTTCTTT.

V is TRBV5-6 and J is TRBJ1-1, with 7 bases aligning to TRBD1. J was trimmed by 4 bases and V by 4 bases; bases with no gene match: 13. The CDR3 has 16 amino acids. Germline V gene data show CDR1 as SGHDT and CDR2 as YYEEEE. The CDR3 coding sequence is TGTGCCAGCAGCAACACAGGGGCGGATCTGGCCACTGAAGCTTTCTTT. The encoded protein is CASSNTGADLATEAFF. Full variable domain (outside the CDR3, taken from reference TRBV5-6 and TRBJ1-1): DAGVTQSPTHLIKTRGQQVTLRCSPKSGHDTVSWYQQALGQGPQFIFQYYEEEERQRGNFPDRFSGHQFPNYSSELNVNALLLGDSALYLCASSNTGADLATEAFFGQGTRLTVV.

The J gene is TRBJ2-1, the V gene TRBV2; 9 positions agree with TRBD2. The CDR3 runs 16 residues. CDR1 and CDR2 (germline): SNHLY, FYNNEI. V was pared by 11 bases and J by 8 bases, with 19 bases of the junction left unmatched. The CDR3 protein is CAGSRGAGGPKDEQFF. In nucleotides, the CDR3 is TGTGCCGGGTCCCGGGGGGCGGGAGGGCCGAAGGATGAGCAGTTCTTC.

The chain has TRBV30 and TRBJ2-2; 7 bases fit TRBD2. CDR1 and CDR2 from the germline V gene are GTSNPN and SVGIG (reference sequence). V trimming: 4 bases; J trimming: 5 bases; junction bases outside the gene matches: 7. The CDR3 length is 14 residues. The CDR3 region has the DNA TGTGCCTGGAACGGCGGGGGAGGAACCGGGGAGCTGTTTTTT. Its translation: CAWNGGGGTGELFF.

This chain connects TRBV6-6 to TRBJ2-7; 10 positions agree with TRBD2. J lost 5 bases, V lost 5 bases, and 15 bases had no gene match. The CDR3 consists of 17 residues. Per germline, CDR1 MNHNY and CDR2 SVGAGI (reference sequence). This CDR3 is CASSPGPASGSVNEQYF. CDR3 DNA sequence: TGTGCCAGCAGTCCCGGCCCGGCTAGCGGGAGTGTCAACGAGCAGTACTTC.

The rearrangement uses TRBV6-2 or TRBV6-3 and TRBJ2-5; D not resolved. The length of the CDR3 is 12 residues. Germline lookup yields CDR1 MNHEY and CDR2 SVGEGT. Trimming took 3 bases from V and 4 from J, leaving 6 bases between them. The CDR3 protein is CASSYSPETQYF. The CDR3 nucleotides are TGTGCCAGCAGTTATTCTCCAGAGACCCAGTACTTC.